The subject of this entry is one T cell receptor (beta chain). The data belong to a study of blood T cell repertoires in COVID-19. Sequencing was performed with immunoSEQ multiplex PCR; in TCRdb, only in-frame clones are kept and a portion is missing. The sample lists tens of thousands of clones; approximately 86% were seen once. The CDR3 runs 14 residues. Germline loops: CDR1 MNHNY, CDR2 SVGAGI (reference sequence). V shed 6 bases and J 8 bases; nucleotides not matched to a gene: 8. V is TRBV6-6 and J is TRBJ1-4; 8 bases line up with TRBD1. The source of this sequence is a man in his forties with COVID-19, enrolled during active disease. Sequenced input: peripheral blood. As DNA, the CDR3 is TGTGCCAGCAGGGACAGGGAAGGTGGCGAAAAACTGTTTTTT. It specifies CASRDREGGEKLFF.